Listed below are T cell receptor beta chains from one sample, sequenced in a study of identifying expanded T cells in peripheral blood. This table comes from immunoSEQ multiplex PCR, and its TCRdb copy is limited to in-frame clones, with some not included. The data contain about 82,000 clones, about 87% of them singletons. Sequencing was performed on blood. The receptors derive from a person aged 18-70 years in good health. Each CDR3 is given with its conserved first and last residue. The D gene is left open where the match is weak. Rows give clone size only sometimes, using once, few, many, or a class for an expanded clone.

clone size: -
V gene: TRBV5-1
D gene: TRBD2
J gene: TRBJ2-5
CDR3 DNA: TGCGCCAGCAGCTATGGGACTAGCGGGGGAGAGACCCAGTACTTC
CDR3 protein: CASSYGTSGGETQYF

clone size: -
V gene: TRBV7-9
D gene: -
J gene: TRBJ1-1
CDR3 DNA: TGTGCCAGCAGCTTAGGGCAGGGAAGCACTGAAGCTTTCTTT
CDR3 protein: CASSLGQGSTEAFF

clone size: -
V gene: TRBV2
D gene: -
J gene: TRBJ1-2
CDR3 DNA: TGTGCCAGCAGTGACGGTTATGGCTACACCTTC
CDR3 protein: CASSDGYGYTF

clone size: -
V gene: TRBV6-1
D gene: TRBD2
J gene: TRBJ2-7
CDR3 DNA: TGTGCCAGCAGTGAAGCGCGGGGGACCTACGAGCAGTACTTC
CDR3 protein: CASSEARGTYEQYF

clone size: -
V gene: TRBV6-5
D gene: TRBD1
J gene: TRBJ1-1
CDR3 DNA: TGTGCCAGCAGTAACTCCCGGGACAGCTACACTGAAGCTTTCTTT
CDR3 protein: CASSNSRDSYTEAFF

clone size: few
V gene: TRBV21-1
D gene: -
J gene: TRBJ2-7
CDR3 DNA: TGTGCCAGCAGCAAAGTGGCCAAGGGGAGGTACGAGCAGTACTTC
CDR3 protein: CASSKVAKGRYEQYF

clone size: -
V gene: TRBV19
D gene: TRBD1
J gene: TRBJ2-5
CDR3 DNA: TGTGCCAGTAGCCCTCCGACAGGGCCTAGGACCCAGTACTTC
CDR3 protein: CASSPPTGPRTQYF

clone size: -
V gene: TRBV27
D gene: -
J gene: TRBJ2-2
CDR3 DNA: TGTGCCAGCAGTTTATGGGTTAGCACCGGGGAGCTGTTTTTT
CDR3 protein: CASSLWVSTGELFF

clone size: -
V gene: TRBV19
D gene: TRBD2
J gene: TRBJ2-1
CDR3 DNA: TGTGCCAGTAGTATAGTGACTAGCGGGAGCGAGCAGTTCTTC
CDR3 protein: CASSIVTSGSEQFF

clone size: -
V gene: TRBV10-3
D gene: -
J gene: TRBJ2-3
CDR3 DNA: TGTGCCATCAAACCGTCCTCTAGCACAGATACGCAGTATTTT
CDR3 protein: CAIKPSSSTDTQYF

clone size: once
V gene: TRBV9
D gene: -
J gene: TRBJ1-1
CDR3 DNA: TGTGCCAGCAGCGCCTCACCACAGGGCCCGTCGGCTGAAGCTTTCTTT
CDR3 protein: CASSASPQGPSAEAFF

clone size: -
V gene: TRBV5-5
D gene: -
J gene: TRBJ1-5
CDR3 DNA: TGTGCCAGCAGCTTGGTCTGGCAGGAAACCAATCAGCCCCAGCATTTT
CDR3 protein: CASSLVWQETNQPQHF

clone size: few
V gene: TRBV6-4
D gene: -
J gene: TRBJ1-6
CDR3 DNA: TGTGCCAGCAGCGAGAGGGCAGATAATAATTCACCCCTCCACTTT
CDR3 protein: CASSERADNNSPLHF

clone size: -
V gene: TRBV7-9
D gene: TRBD1
J gene: TRBJ1-3
CDR3 DNA: TGTGCCAGCAGCTTAAAGGAGGACAGGTCTGGAAACACCATATATTTT
CDR3 protein: CASSLKEDRSGNTIYF

clone size: -
V gene: TRBV4-2
D gene: -
J gene: TRBJ2-7
CDR3 DNA: TGTGCCAGCCCAGGGGGGGATTTGAGCGAGCAGTACTTC
CDR3 protein: CASPGGDLSEQYF

clone size: -
V gene: TRBV19
D gene: -
J gene: TRBJ1-5
CDR3 DNA: TGTGCCAGTACCTCCGGGGCACGCGATCCCAATCAGCCCCAGCATTTT
CDR3 protein: CASTSGARDPNQPQHF

clone size: -
V gene: TRBV30
D gene: TRBD2
J gene: TRBJ2-5
CDR3 DNA: TGTGCCTGGAGCAGCCTAGCGGGGGGGCTGGAGACCCAGTACTTC
CDR3 protein: CAWSSLAGGLETQYF

clone size: -
V gene: TRBV5-6
D gene: TRBD1
J gene: TRBJ1-1
CDR3 DNA: TGTGCCAGCAGCGGGGACAGGGAGGCTTTCTTT
CDR3 protein: CASSGDREAFF

clone size: -
V gene: TRBV19
D gene: -
J gene: TRBJ1-1
CDR3 DNA: TGTGCCAGTAGTATAGGACACTTAAAAGGTGAAGCTTTCTTT
CDR3 protein: CASSIGHLKGEAFF

clone size: -
V gene: TRBV19
D gene: -
J gene: TRBJ1-4
CDR3 DNA: TGTGCCAGTAGTCCCGGCCGGGGGGATAATGAAAAACTGTTTTTT
CDR3 protein: CASSPGRGDNEKLFF

clone size: -
V gene: TRBV19
D gene: -
J gene: TRBJ1-1
CDR3 DNA: TGTGCCAGTAGTGTCGGGTGGGTAAACACTGAAGCTTTCTTT
CDR3 protein: CASSVGWVNTEAFF

clone size: -
V gene: TRBV9
D gene: -
J gene: TRBJ1-3
CDR3 DNA: TGTGCCAGCAGCGTAGTCCTCGGAAACACCATATATTTT
CDR3 protein: CASSVVLGNTIYF

clone size: -
V gene: TRBV7-2
D gene: TRBD1
J gene: TRBJ1-1
CDR3 DNA: TGTGCCAGCAGCCAGGACAGGGGGATTGGGGAAGCTTTCTTT
CDR3 protein: CASSQDRGIGEAFF

clone size: -
V gene: TRBV30
D gene: -
J gene: TRBJ1-3
CDR3 DNA: TGTGCCTGGAAGCCCCCCGGAGTTGGGGCCACTGGAAACACCATATATTTT
CDR3 protein: CAWKPPGVGATGNTIYF

clone size: -
V gene: TRBV5-1
D gene: -
J gene: TRBJ1-2
CDR3 DNA: TGCGCCAGCAGGTCGGTATTACGGATTGGCTATGGCTACACCTTC
CDR3 protein: CASRSVLRIGYGYTF

clone size: -
V gene: TRBV29-1
D gene: -
J gene: TRBJ1-3
CDR3 DNA: TGCAGCGTTGGGGACACTGGAAACACCATATATTTT
CDR3 protein: CSVGDTGNTIYF

clone size: -
V gene: TRBV5-1
D gene: -
J gene: TRBJ2-1
CDR3 DNA: TGCGCCAGCAGCTTCCCCCAGGGTCAGTACAATGAGCAGTTCTTC
CDR3 protein: CASSFPQGQYNEQFF

clone size: -
V gene: TRBV5-4
D gene: -
J gene: TRBJ2-6
CDR3 DNA: TGTGCCAGCAGCGGGAGGGGGCCCGGGGCCAACGTCCTGACTTTC
CDR3 protein: CASSGRGPGANVLTF

clone size: -
V gene: TRBV28
D gene: TRBD2
J gene: TRBJ2-5
CDR3 DNA: TGTGCCAGCAGCCGTGGGGCCCTAGCGGGAGTGAGAGAGACCCAGTACTTC
CDR3 protein: CASSRGALAGVRETQYF

clone size: few
V gene: TRBV18
D gene: -
J gene: TRBJ1-3
CDR3 DNA: TGTGCCAGCTCATCAGCGGGTTTCGGGAACACCATATATTTT
CDR3 protein: CASSSAGFGNTIYF

clone size: -
V gene: TRBV6-5
D gene: -
J gene: TRBJ1-1
CDR3 DNA: TGTGCCAGCAGACGCGGACAGCAGAACACTGAAGCTTTCTTT
CDR3 protein: CASRRGQQNTEAFF

clone size: -
V gene: TRBV5-4
D gene: TRBD2
J gene: TRBJ2-1
CDR3 DNA: TGTGCCAGCAGCCGGTTTCCTTCTAGCGGGCTCCACAATGAGCAGTTCTTC
CDR3 protein: CASSRFPSSGLHNEQFF

clone size: -
V gene: TRBV19
D gene: TRBD1
J gene: TRBJ1-2
CDR3 DNA: TGTGCCAGTAGTATACCCCAGGGGGCGACCTATGGCTACACCTTC
CDR3 protein: CASSIPQGATYGYTF

clone size: once
V gene: TRBV2
D gene: TRBD2
J gene: TRBJ2-7
CDR3 DNA: TGTGCCAGCAGTGAAGAGCGGGAGTCTGACGAGCAGTACTTC
CDR3 protein: CASSEERESDEQYF

clone size: -
V gene: TRBV7-9
D gene: TRBD1
J gene: TRBJ2-7
CDR3 DNA: TGTGCCAGCAGCGCCCAGACAGGGATCTACGAGCAGTACTTC
CDR3 protein: CASSAQTGIYEQYF

clone size: -
V gene: TRBV7-9
D gene: -
J gene: TRBJ1-4
CDR3 DNA: TGTGCCAGCAGCTTGGACAGAGTAAATGAAAAACTGTTTTTT
CDR3 protein: CASSLDRVNEKLFF

clone size: -
V gene: TRBV4-2
D gene: TRBD1
J gene: TRBJ2-3
CDR3 DNA: TGTGCCAGCAGCCACGCGGACAGGGGTCTCACAGATACGCAGTATTTT
CDR3 protein: CASSHADRGLTDTQYF